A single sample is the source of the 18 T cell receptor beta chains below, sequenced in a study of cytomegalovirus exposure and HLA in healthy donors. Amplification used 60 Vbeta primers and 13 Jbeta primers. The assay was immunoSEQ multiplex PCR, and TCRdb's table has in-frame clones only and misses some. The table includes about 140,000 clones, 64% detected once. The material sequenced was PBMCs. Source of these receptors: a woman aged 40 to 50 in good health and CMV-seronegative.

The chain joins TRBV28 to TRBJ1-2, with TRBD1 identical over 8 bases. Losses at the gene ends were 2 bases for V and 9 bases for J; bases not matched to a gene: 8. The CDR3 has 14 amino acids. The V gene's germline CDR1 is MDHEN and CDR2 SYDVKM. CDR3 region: CASSLGRTGPSYTF. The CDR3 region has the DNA TGTGCCAGCAGTTTAGGCCGGACAGGGCCTAGCTACACCTTC.

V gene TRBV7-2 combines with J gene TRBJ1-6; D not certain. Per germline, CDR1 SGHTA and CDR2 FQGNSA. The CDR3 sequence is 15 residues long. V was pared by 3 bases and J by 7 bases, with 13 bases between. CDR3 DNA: TGTGCCAGCAGCTTTACGGATTCGCGGAATTCACCCCTCCACTTT. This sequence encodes CASSFTDSRNSPLHF. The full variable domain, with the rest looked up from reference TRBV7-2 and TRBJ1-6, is GAGVSQSPSNKVTEKGKDVELRCDPISGHTALYWYRQSLGQGLEFLIYFQGNSAPDKSGLPSDRFSAERTGGSVSTLTIQRTQQEDSAVYLCASSFTDSRNSPLHFGNGTRLTVT.

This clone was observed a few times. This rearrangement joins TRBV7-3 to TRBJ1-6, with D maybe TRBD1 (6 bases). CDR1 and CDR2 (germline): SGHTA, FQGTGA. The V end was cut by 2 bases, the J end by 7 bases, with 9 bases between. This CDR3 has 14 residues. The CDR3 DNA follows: TGTGCCAGCAGCTTATACAGGGAGAATTCACCCCTCCACTTT. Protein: CASSLYRENSPLHF.

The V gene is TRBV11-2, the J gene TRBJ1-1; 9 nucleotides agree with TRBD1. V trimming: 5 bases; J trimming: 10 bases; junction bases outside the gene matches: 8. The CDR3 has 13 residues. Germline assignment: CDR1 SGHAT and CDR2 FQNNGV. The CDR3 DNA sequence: TGTGCCAGCAGCCCCGGGACAGGGAAGGGAGCTTTCTTT. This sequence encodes CASSPGTGKGAFF. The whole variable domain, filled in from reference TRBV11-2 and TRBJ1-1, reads EAGVAQSPRYKIIEKRQSVAFWCNPISGHATLYWYQQILGQGPKLLIQFQNNGVVDDSQLPKDRFSAERLKGVDSTLKIQPAKLEDSAVYLCASSPGTGKGAFFGQGTRLTVV.

The CDR3 reads CATAPGQINQPQHF. CDR3 in DNA: TGTGCCACGGCACCGGGACAGATCAATCAGCCCCAGCATTTT. The chain has TRBV19 and TRBJ1-5; 7 bases are shared with TRBD1. V was pared by 10 bases and J by 3 bases, with 9 bases of the junction left unmatched. The CDR3 is 14 amino acids. The germline V gene has CDR1 LNHDA and CDR2 SQIVND (reference sequence).

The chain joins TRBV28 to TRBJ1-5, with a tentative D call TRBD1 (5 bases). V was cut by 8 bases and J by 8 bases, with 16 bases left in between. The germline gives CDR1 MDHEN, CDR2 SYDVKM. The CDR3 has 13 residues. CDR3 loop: CASQRGRVEPQHF. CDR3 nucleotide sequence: TGTGCCAGCCAGCGGGGCCGTGTAGAGCCCCAGCATTTT.

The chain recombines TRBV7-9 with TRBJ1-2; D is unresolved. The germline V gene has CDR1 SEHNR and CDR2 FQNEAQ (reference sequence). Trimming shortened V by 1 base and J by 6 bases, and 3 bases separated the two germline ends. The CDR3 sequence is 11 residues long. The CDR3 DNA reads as TGTGCCAGCAGCTTAGACAATGGCTACACCTTC. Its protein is CASSLDNGYTF.

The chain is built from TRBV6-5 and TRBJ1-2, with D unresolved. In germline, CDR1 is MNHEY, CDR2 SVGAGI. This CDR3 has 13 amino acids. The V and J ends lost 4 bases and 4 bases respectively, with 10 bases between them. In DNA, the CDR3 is TGTGCCAGCAGTTTAGAGGCTGCCTATGGCTACACCTTC. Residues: CASSLEAAYGYTF.

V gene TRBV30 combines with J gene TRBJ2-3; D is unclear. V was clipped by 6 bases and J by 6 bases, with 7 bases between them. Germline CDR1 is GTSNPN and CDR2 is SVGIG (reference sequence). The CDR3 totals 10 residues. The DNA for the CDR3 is TGTGCCTGCCTCCTTGATACGCAGTATTTT. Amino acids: CACLLDTQYF.

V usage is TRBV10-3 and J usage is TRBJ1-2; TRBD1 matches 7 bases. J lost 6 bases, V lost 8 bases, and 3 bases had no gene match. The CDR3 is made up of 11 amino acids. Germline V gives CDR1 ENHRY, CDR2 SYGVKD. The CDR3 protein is CAIGQDNGYTF. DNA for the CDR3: TGTGCCATCGGACAGGACAATGGCTACACCTTC.

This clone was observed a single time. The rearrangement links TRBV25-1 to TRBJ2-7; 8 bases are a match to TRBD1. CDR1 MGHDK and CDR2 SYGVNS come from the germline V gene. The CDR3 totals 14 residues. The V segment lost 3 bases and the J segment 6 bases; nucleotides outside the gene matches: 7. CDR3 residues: CASSDRGTGGEQYF. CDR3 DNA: TGTGCCAGCAGTGATCGGGGCACAGGGGGCGAGCAGTACTTC.

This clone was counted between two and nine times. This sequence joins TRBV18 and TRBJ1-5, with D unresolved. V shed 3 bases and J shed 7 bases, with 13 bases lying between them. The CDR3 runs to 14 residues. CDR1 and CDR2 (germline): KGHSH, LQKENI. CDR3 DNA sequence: TGTGCCAGCTCACCCCAGCGAGCTTTGCAGCCCCAGCATTTT. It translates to CASSPQRALQPQHF.

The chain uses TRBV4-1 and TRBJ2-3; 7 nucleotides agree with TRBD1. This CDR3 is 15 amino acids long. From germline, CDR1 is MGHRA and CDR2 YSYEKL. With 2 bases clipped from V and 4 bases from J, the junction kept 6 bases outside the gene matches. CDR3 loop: CASSQNRGEADTQYF. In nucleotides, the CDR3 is TGCGCCAGCAGCCAAAACAGGGGTGAGGCAGATACGCAGTATTTT.

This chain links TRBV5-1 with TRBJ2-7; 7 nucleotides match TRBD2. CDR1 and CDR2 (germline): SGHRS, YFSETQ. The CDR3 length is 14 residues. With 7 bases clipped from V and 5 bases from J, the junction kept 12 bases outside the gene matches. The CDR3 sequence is CASSLWGGGDEQYF. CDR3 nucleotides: TGCGCCAGCTCCCTTTGGGGGGGAGGTGACGAGCAGTACTTC.

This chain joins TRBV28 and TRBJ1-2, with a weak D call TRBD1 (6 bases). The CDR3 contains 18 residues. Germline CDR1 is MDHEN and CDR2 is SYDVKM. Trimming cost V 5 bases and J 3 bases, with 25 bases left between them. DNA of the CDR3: TGTGCCAGCAGTCCGTTTGCTTTTAGAGGACAGTCTCACTATGGCTACACCTTC. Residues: CASSPFAFRGQSHYGYTF.

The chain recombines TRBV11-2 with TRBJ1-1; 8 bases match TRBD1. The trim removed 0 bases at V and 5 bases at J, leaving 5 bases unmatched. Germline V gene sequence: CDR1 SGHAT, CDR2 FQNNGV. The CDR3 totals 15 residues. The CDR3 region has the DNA TGTGCCAGCAGCTTAGACGTGACAGGGGCGACTGAAGCTTTCTTT. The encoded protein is CASSLDVTGATEAFF.

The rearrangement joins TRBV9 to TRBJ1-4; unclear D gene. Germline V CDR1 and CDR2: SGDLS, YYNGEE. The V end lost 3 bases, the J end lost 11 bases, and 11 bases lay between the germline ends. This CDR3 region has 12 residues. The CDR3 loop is CASSEGRGKLFF. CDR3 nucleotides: TGTGCCAGCAGCGAGGGTCGAGGGAAACTGTTTTTT.

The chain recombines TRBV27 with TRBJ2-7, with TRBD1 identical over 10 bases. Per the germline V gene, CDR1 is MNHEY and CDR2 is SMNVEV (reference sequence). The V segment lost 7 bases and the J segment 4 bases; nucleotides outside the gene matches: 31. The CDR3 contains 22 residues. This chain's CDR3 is CASTASVWGQGSSSGNRYEQYF. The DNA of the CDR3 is TGTGCCAGCACCGCCTCCGTGTGGGGACAGGGGTCCTCAAGTGGGAATCGTTACGAGCAGTACTTC.